One and the same sample provided the 2 T cell receptor beta chains below, sequenced in a study of neurological immune-mediated disorders. TCRdb reprocessed the 5' RACE reads with MiXCR, giving one entry per CDR3 protein. The top ten hold 1.5% to 2% of the sample, which has about 77,000 distinct CDR3 sequences, roughly 9.5% seen once. Input material: PBMCs. The source of these receptors is a man aged 45-65 years in good health.

This clonotype was seen repeatedly, ten times or more. The V gene is TRBV6-6, the J gene TRBJ2-7, with TRBD1 identical over 10 bases. The length of the CDR3 is 13 residues. Germline values: CDR1 MNHNY, CDR2 SVGAGI (reference sequence). V shed 6 bases, J shed 6 bases, and the junction held 5 bases outside the gene matches. CDR3 in DNA: TGTGCCAGCAGACGGGACAGGGGAGGCGAGCAGTACTTC. This codes for CASRRDRGGEQYF.

This clonotype appeared many times. The rearrangement links TRBV5-1 to TRBJ2-5, with D perhaps TRBD1 (8 bases). V lost 2 bases and J lost 4, with 12 bases in between. The CDR3 loop spans 14 amino acids. The germline V gene has CDR1 SGHRS and CDR2 YFSETQ. This CDR3 is CASSLYRGGETQYF. CDR3 nucleotide sequence: TGCGCCAGCAGCTTATACAGGGGGGGAGAGACCCAGTACTTC.